Below are 3 T cell receptor beta chains sequenced from a single sample in a study of T cell clonality in common variable immunodeficiency. Data came from immunoSEQ multiplex PCR; TCRdb stores just in-frame clones and leaves some out. Listed for the sample are 45,000 to 70,000 clones, none seen a single time. What was sequenced was peripheral blood mononuclear cells. All receptors derive from a person between 18 and 69 years old in good health.

This clone was counted many times. Read sequence stops 3 residues before the CDR3 end, and the germline J gene provides the missing end. This chain uses TRBV5-1 with TRBJ2-7; the D is unclear. CDR1 is SGHRS, CDR2 YFSETQ, per germline. This CDR3 contains 15 residues. Trimming took off 0 bases at V and 2 bases at J, with 12 bases between the two ends. The part of the CDR3 DNA that was read is TGCGCCAGCAGCTTGGACAGCCATCCCACCTACGAG. It is translated as CASSLDSHPTYE. The full CDR3 protein reads CASSLDSHPTYEQYF.

The sample holds many counts of this clone. The read is 3 residues too short to cover the CDR3 end, so that end is filled in from the germline J gene. The chain joins TRBV5-4 to TRBJ2-7, with TRBD2 matching 10 bases. Germline V gene sequence: CDR1 SGHNT, CDR2 YYREEE (reference sequence). V shed 2 bases and J 2 bases; nucleotides not matched to a gene: 4. This CDR3 contains 15 residues. CDR3 in amino acids: CASSFSTSGTYEQYF. CDR3 bases read: TGTGCCAGCAGCTTCTCAACTAGCGGGACCTACGAG. The full variable domain, completed using reference TRBV5-4 and TRBJ2-7, is ETGVTQSPTHLIKTRGQQVTLRCSSQSGHNTVSWYQQALGQGPQFIFQYYREEENGRGNFPPRFSGLQFPNYSSELNVNALELDDSALYLCASSFSTSGTYEQYFGPGTRLTVT.

In its sample, this clone was seen many times. Read sequence stops 3 residues before the CDR3 end, and the germline J gene provides the missing end. The chain is built from TRBV18 and TRBJ2-1; D not certain. V lost 5 bases, J lost 7 bases, and 18 bases lay in between. Germline CDR1 KGHSH, CDR2 LQKENI. The length of the CDR3 is 15 residues. The CDR3 sequence: CASSFSLEPKNEQFF. The DNA read from the CDR3 is TGTGCCAGCTCATTCTCTCTAGAGCCCAAGAATGAG.